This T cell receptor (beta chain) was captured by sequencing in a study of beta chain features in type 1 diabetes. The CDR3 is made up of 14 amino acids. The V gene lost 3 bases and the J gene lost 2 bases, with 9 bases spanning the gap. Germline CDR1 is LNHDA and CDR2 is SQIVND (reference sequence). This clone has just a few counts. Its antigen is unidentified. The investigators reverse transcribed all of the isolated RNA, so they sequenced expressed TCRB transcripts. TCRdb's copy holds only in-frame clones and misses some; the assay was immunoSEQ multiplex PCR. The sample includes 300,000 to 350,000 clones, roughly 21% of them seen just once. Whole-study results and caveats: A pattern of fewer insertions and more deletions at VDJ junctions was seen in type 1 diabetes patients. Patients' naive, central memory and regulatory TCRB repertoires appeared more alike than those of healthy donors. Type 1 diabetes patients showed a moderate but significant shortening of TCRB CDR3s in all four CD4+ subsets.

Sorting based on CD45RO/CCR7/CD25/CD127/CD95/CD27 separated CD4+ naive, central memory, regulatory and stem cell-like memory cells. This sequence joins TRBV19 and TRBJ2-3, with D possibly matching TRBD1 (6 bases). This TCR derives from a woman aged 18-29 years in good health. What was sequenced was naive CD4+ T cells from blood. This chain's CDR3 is CASSIGQNTDTQYF. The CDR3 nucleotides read TGTGCCAGTAGTATCGGACAGAACACAGATACGCAGTATTTT. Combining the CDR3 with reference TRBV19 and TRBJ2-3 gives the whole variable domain DGGITQSPKYLFRKEGQNVTLSCEQNLNHDAMYWYRQDPGQGLRLIYYSQIVNDFQKGDIAEGYSVSREKKESFPLTVTSAQKNPTAFYLCASSIGQNTDTQYFGPGTRLTVL.